The 24 T cell receptor beta chains below all came from one sample that was sequenced in a study of blood T cell repertoires in COVID-19. Profiled with immunoSEQ multiplex PCR; TCRdb holds only in-frame clones, not every one. The repertoire consists of about 35,000 clones, with 70% to 90% occurring once and the leading ten covering over 8%. Sequenced: peripheral blood. Source of these receptors: a man in his fifties or sixties in a cohort sampled during active COVID-19.

The chain links TRBV6-2 or TRBV6-3 to TRBJ1-1; D is unclear. Germline V CDR1 and CDR2: MNHEY, SVGEGT. The CDR3 consists of 16 residues. V lost 0 bases, J lost 0 bases, and 11 bases lay in between. CDR3 DNA: TGTGCCAGCAGTTACTCGAAGAGAGGATTGAACACTGAAGCTTTCTTT. Amino acids: CASSYSKRGLNTEAFF.

This clone has a single count. The rearrangement uses TRBV28 and TRBJ1-2; 8 nucleotides line up with TRBD1. The V and J ends lost 5 bases and 5 bases, in that order; junction bases with no gene match: 13. CDR1 is MDHEN and CDR2 is SYDVKM in the germline V gene. The CDR3 runs 16 residues. CDR3 nucleotides: TGTGCCAGCAGTCCCTCGGACAGGGCGGACTCTTATGGCTACACCTTC. Protein: CASSPSDRADSYGYTF.

The chain employs TRBV28 and TRBJ1-2; 7 bases line up with TRBD1. After removal of 8 bases from V and 4 bases from J, the junction contained 13 bases not matched to a gene. CDR1 is MDHEN, CDR2 SYDVKM, per germline. The CDR3 has 15 amino acids. The CDR3 loop reads CASQTGAGRVYGYTF. The CDR3 DNA follows: TGTGCCAGCCAAACAGGGGCAGGGCGGGTCTATGGCTACACCTTC.

The J gene is TRBJ2-1, the V gene TRBV3-1 (or the pseudogene TRBV3-2); D uncertain. V lost 5 bases and J 10 bases, leaving 9 bases between the germline ends. There are 11 residues in the CDR3. The germline V gene encodes CDR1 LGHDT and CDR2 YNNKEL (reference sequence). CDR3 in amino acids: CASSSPGEQFF. In DNA, the CDR3 is TGTGCCAGCAGCTCTCCCGGGGAGCAGTTCTTC.

The sample holds a few counts of this clone. The rearrangement uses TRBV4-3 and TRBJ2-1; 11 bases are a match to TRBD1. The J segment lost 12 bases and the V segment lost 3 bases, leaving 7 bases of the junction unmatched. The germline gives CDR1 LGHNA, CDR2 YSLEER. The CDR3 is 14 residues long. The CDR3 nucleotides are TGCGCCAGCAGCCAGGGGACAGGGGGGTCGTGGCAGTTCTTC. Encoded protein: CASSQGTGGSWQFF.

The chain has TRBV24-1 and TRBJ2-2, with 8 bases identical to TRBD1. V was clipped by 5 bases and J by 4 bases; unmatched bases: 5. Germline V lookup: CDR1 KGHDR, CDR2 SFDVKD. The CDR3 consists of 15 residues. CDR3 sequence: CATSGPTGATGELFF. The CDR3 bases are TGTGCCACCAGTGGACCGACAGGGGCCACCGGGGAGCTGTTTTTT.

CDR3 loop: CATSRETGYEQYF. CDR3 nucleotide sequence: TGTGCCACCAGCAGAGAGACGGGCTACGAGCAGTACTTC. V and J are TRBV15 and TRBJ2-7; D not resolved. In germline, CDR1 is LNHNV, CDR2 YYDKDF (reference sequence). The V end was cut by 0 bases, the J end by 3 bases, with 6 bases between. This CDR3 spans 13 amino acids. Full variable domain (remainder filled in from reference TRBV15 and TRBJ2-7): DAMVIQNPRYQVTQFGKPVTLSCSQTLNHNVMYWYQQKSSQAPKLLFHYYDKDFNNEADTPDNFQSRRPNTSFCFLDIRSPGLGDTAMYLCATSRETGYEQYFGPGTRLTVT.

CDR3 protein: CASSRGQRYEQYF. In DNA, the CDR3 is TGTGCCAGCAGCCGCGGACAGCGCTACGAGCAGTACTTC. V gene TRBV5-8 combines with J gene TRBJ2-7; weak D call: TRBD1 (6 bases). V was shortened by 4 bases and J by 3 bases, with 11 bases between the two germline ends. The CDR3 length is 13 residues. Germline V gives CDR1 SGHTS, CDR2 YDEGEE.

Remarks on this clone: One end of the junction fails to match germline, which may point to a read error. The chain recombines TRBV28 with TRBJ1-1; TRBD1 matches 8 bases. Germline V lookup: CDR1 MDHEN, CDR2 SYDVKM. This CDR3 has 14 residues. The CDR3 DNA reads TGTGCCGGCAGGGGGCGCAGGGGGAACACTGAAGCTTTCTTT. Its protein product is CAGRGRRGNTEAFF.

This clone was seen a few times. The DNA for the CDR3 is TGTGCCAGCAGCCCCCGCGGGGGGGGATTATCCTACGAGCAGTACTTC. Protein: CASSPRGGGLSYEQYF. The genes are TRBV3-1 (or the pseudogene TRBV3-2) and TRBJ2-7; 9 positions match TRBD2. Trimming took 4 bases from V and 1 from J; bases not matched to a gene: 8. The CDR3 is 16 amino acids. CDR1 LGHDT and CDR2 YNNKEL come from the germline V gene (reference sequence).

V and J are TRBV24-1 and TRBJ1-5; D ambiguous. The CDR3 runs to 17 residues. The V gene's germline CDR1 is KGHDR and CDR2 SFDVKD. Trimming pared 2 bases from V and 5 bases from J, leaving 18 bases between. The CDR3 spells CATSDSALQRADQPQHF. Here the CDR3 DNA reads TGTGCCACCAGTGATTCCGCCTTACAGAGGGCAGATCAGCCCCAGCATTTT.

The J gene is TRBJ1-4, the V gene TRBV4-1; 8 bases agree with TRBD1. In germline, CDR1 is MGHRA, CDR2 YSYEKL. Trimming cost V 1 base and J 5 bases; bases outside gene matches: 6. The CDR3 is made up of 16 amino acids. The CDR3 DNA is TGCGCCAGCAGCCAAGGGAGGGGACAGGAAAATGAAAAACTGTTTTTT. Amino acids: CASSQGRGQENEKLFF.

The chain has TRBV4-3 and TRBJ2-3; 7 positions match TRBD2. Germline trimming cut 4 bases from V and 8 bases from J; bases unmatched to any gene: 9. This CDR3 is 14 amino acids long. Germline CDR1 reads LGHNA; CDR2 reads YSLEER. This chain's CDR3 is CASSRTSLSGTQYF. CDR3 bases: TGCGCCAGCAGCCGGACTAGTCTGTCGGGTACGCAGTATTTT.

The chain employs TRBV5-6 and TRBJ2-7, with D perhaps TRBD2 (6 bases). This CDR3 comprises 13 residues. V shed 0 bases and J shed 6 bases, with 10 bases lying between them. Looked up from germline, CDR1 is SGHDT and CDR2 is YYEEEE. In DNA form, the CDR3 reads TGTGCCAGCAGCTTGGGTGGGACTCGCGAGCAGTACTTC. Protein product: CASSLGGTREQYF.

This chain joins TRBV5-5 and TRBJ2-3, with a weak D call TRBD2 (6 bases). Germline V gene data show CDR1 as SGHKS and CDR2 as YYEKEE (reference sequence). V was cut by 0 bases and J by 1 base, with 12 bases left in between. This CDR3 contains 16 residues. The CDR3 protein is CASSLGGSGGTDTQYF. CDR3 sequence (DNA): TGTGCCAGCAGCTTGGGAGGTTCGGGGGGCACAGATACGCAGTATTTT.

The chain has TRBV7-2 and TRBJ2-1; TRBD2 matches at 10 bases. Germline V gives CDR1 SGHTA, CDR2 FQGNSA. The CDR3 totals 15 residues. J gave up 7 bases and V 0 bases, and 3 bases lay outside the gene matches. The CDR3 nucleotides read TGTGCCAGCAGCTTAGCGGCTAGCGGGGGTAATGAGCAGTTCTTC. It codes for CASSLAASGGNEQFF.

The chain carries TRBV4-1 and TRBJ1-4; D might be TRBD1 (6 bases). This CDR3 has 17 amino acids. CDR1 is MGHRA, CDR2 YSYEKL, per germline. V was trimmed by 4 bases and J by 8 bases, leaving 23 bases between them. The CDR3 protein is CASSREEQGPGAEKLFF. In DNA form, the CDR3 reads TGCGCCAGCAGCCGAGAAGAGCAAGGACCAGGGGCCGAAAAACTGTTTTTT.

V is TRBV28 and J is TRBJ2-1, with 10 bases fitting TRBD2. Germline values: CDR1 MDHEN, CDR2 SYDVKM. With 4 bases clipped from V and 8 bases from J, the junction kept 11 bases outside the gene matches. CDR3 length equals 16 residues. The CDR3 loop reads CASSSPQREGFHEQFF. The CDR3, as DNA: TGTGCCAGCAGTTCCCCCCAGCGGGAGGGTTTCCATGAGCAGTTCTTC. The full variable domain, with the rest looked up from reference TRBV28 and TRBJ2-1, is DVKVTQSSRYLVKRTGEKVFLECVQDMDHENMFWYRQDPGLGLRLIYFSYDVKMKEKGDIPEGYSVSREKKERFSLILESASTNQTSMYLCASSSPQREGFHEQFFGPGTRLTVL.

V and J are TRBV5-4 and TRBJ2-1, with 8 bases matching TRBD2. Germline-derived CDR1 and CDR2 are SGHNT and YYREEE (reference sequence). V dropped 0 bases and J dropped 5; count of bases not matched to a gene: 1. The CDR3 has 14 amino acids. Written as DNA, the CDR3 is TGTGCCAGCAGCTTGGTACTAGCGGACAATGAGCAGTTCTTC. Translating gives CASSLVLADNEQFF. Filled out from reference TRBV5-4 and TRBJ2-1, the complete variable domain reads ETGVTQSPTHLIKTRGQQVTLRCSSQSGHNTVSWYQQALGQGPQFIFQYYREEENGRGNFPPRFSGLQFPNYSSELNVNALELDDSALYLCASSLVLADNEQFFGPGTRLTVL.

V usage is TRBV19 and J usage is TRBJ1-2, with D possibly matching TRBD1 (5 bases). The CDR3 contains 13 residues. Germline-derived CDR1 and CDR2 are LNHDA and SQIVND (reference sequence). The V end was cut by 3 bases, the J end by 4 bases, with 9 bases between. CDR3 residues: CASSMSQAYGYTF. For the CDR3, the DNA is TGTGCCAGTAGTATGTCACAGGCCTATGGCTACACCTTC.

J is TRBJ2-5 and V is TRBV9, with 8 bases fitting TRBD1. The CDR3 consists of 17 residues. Looked up from germline, CDR1 is SGDLS and CDR2 is YYNGEE. Losses at the gene ends were 4 bases for V and 2 bases for J; bases not matched to a gene: 13. The DNA of the CDR3 is TGTGCCAGCAGCAAAAGTAGCGGCAGGGGGCGGCAAGAGACCCAGTACTTC. Protein sequence: CASSKSSGRGRQETQYF.

The chain joins TRBV30 to TRBJ1-6, with TRBD1 matching over 7 bases. Germline V lookup: CDR1 GTSNPN, CDR2 SVGIG (reference sequence). With 3 bases clipped from V and 6 bases from J, the junction kept 5 bases outside the gene matches. CDR3 length equals 14 residues. The CDR3 DNA reads as TGTGCCTGGAGACCGGGACAGCCTAATTCACCCCTCCACTTT. Translated: CAWRPGQPNSPLHF.

The genes are TRBV15 and TRBJ1-5; 7 positions agree with TRBD1. Trimming at V came to 5 bases and at J to 6 bases, leaving 19 bases not matched to a gene. CDR3 size: 18 residues. Looked up from germline, CDR1 is LNHNV and CDR2 is YYDKDF (reference sequence). The CDR3 nucleotides are TGTGCCACCAGCGGAAACGACAAATCGACAGGGTTGGGTCAGCCCCAGCATTTT. Amino acid sequence: CATSGNDKSTGLGQPQHF.

This clone was seen a handful of times. The chain employs TRBV29-1 and TRBJ1-2; D is possibly TRBD1 (6 bases). The CDR3 contains 13 residues. Trimming shortened V by 2 bases and J by 8 bases, and 15 bases separated the two germline ends. Germline values: CDR1 SQVTM, CDR2 ANQGSEA. The DNA for the CDR3 is TGCAGCGTTGAACAGGGGAACGTTTACGGCTACACCTTC. Translated, it gives CSVEQGNVYGYTF.